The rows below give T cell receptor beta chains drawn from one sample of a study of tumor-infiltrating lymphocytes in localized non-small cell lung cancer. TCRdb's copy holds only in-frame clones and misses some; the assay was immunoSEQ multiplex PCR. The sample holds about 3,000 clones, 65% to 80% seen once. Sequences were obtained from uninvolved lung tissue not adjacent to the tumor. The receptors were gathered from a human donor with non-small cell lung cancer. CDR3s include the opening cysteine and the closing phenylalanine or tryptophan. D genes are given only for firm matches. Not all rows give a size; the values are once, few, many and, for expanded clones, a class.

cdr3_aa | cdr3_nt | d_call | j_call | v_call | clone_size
CASSAGSLNTEAFF | TGTGCCAGCAGCGCCGGTAGCCTGAACACTGAAGCTTTCTTT | - | TRBJ1-1 | TRBV9 | few
CASSLAGSTDTQYF | TGTGCCAGCAGCTTAGCGGGGAGCACAGATACGCAGTATTTT | TRBD2 | TRBJ2-3 | TRBV6-5 | -
CASSPLANSYNEQFF | TGTGCCAGCAGCCCCCTAGCTAACTCCTACAATGAGCAGTTCTTC | - | TRBJ2-1 | TRBV7-2 | -
CASSPRGSDYGYTF | TGTGCCAGCAGCCCGAGGGGAAGTGACTATGGCTACACCTTC | - | TRBJ1-2 | TRBV11-2 | -
CASGLETVQPQHF | TGTGCTAGTGGTTTGGAGACTGTCCAGCCCCAGCATTTT | - | TRBJ1-5 | TRBV12-5 | -
CASSPSTGQAEAFF | TGTGCCAGCAGCCCTAGCACGGGGCAGGCTGAAGCTTTCTTT | - | TRBJ1-1 | TRBV9 | -
CASSQDPLKGSSGNTIYF | TGCGCCAGCAGCCAAGATCCTCTTAAAGGGAGTTCTGGAAACACCATATATTTT | - | TRBJ1-3 | TRBV4-3 | -
CASSQEDRNYGYTF | TGCGCCAGCAGCCAAGAAGACAGAAACTATGGCTACACCTTC | - | TRBJ1-2 | TRBV4-1 | -
CASSLYRERETQYF | TGTGCCAGCAGCTTATACAGGGAGAGGGAGACCCAGTACTTC | - | TRBJ2-5 | TRBV11-3 | -
CASTTTNGGRGYTF | TGTGCCAGCACCACCACCAACGGAGGGAGAGGCTACACCTTC | - | TRBJ1-2 | TRBV27 | -
CASSDEAGGAQDTQYF | TGTGCCAGCAGTGACGAAGCGGGGGGAGCCCAGGATACGCAGTATTTT | TRBD2 | TRBJ2-3 | TRBV6-1 | -
CASSGTGVSNEQFF | TGTGCCAGCAGCGGAACAGGGGTTTCAAATGAGCAGTTCTTC | TRBD1 | TRBJ2-1 | TRBV9 | -
CASSPTVTNEKLFF | TGTGCCAGCAGCCCGACAGTGACTAATGAAAAACTGTTTTTT | - | TRBJ1-4 | TRBV5-5 | -
CASSLVAGNYEQYF | TGTGCCAGCAGCTTAGTGGCGGGGAACTACGAGCAGTACTTC | - | TRBJ2-7 | TRBV7-2 | large
CASSLGQPGDTQYF | TGTGCCAGCAGCCTAGGACAGCCAGGGGATACGCAGTATTTT | - | TRBJ2-3 | TRBV7-2 | -
CASSAGSYEQYF | TGTGCCAGCAGCGCCGGATCCTACGAGCAGTACTTC | - | TRBJ2-7 | TRBV5-4 | -
CASGTGGPYTEAFF | TGTGCCAGCGGCACAGGGGGTCCGTACACTGAAGCTTTCTTT | TRBD1 | TRBJ1-1 | TRBV5-8 | -
CASSLVGVQGTGELFF | TGCGCCAGCAGCTTGGTCGGGGTCCAGGGCACCGGGGAGCTGTTTTTT | - | TRBJ2-2 | TRBV5-1 | -
CASSFGLAGTDNEQFF | TGCGCCAGCAGTTTCGGACTAGCGGGGACTGACAATGAGCAGTTCTTC | TRBD2 | TRBJ2-1 | TRBV4-1 | -
CSVEVTGNYGYTF | TGCAGCGTTGAAGTCACCGGAAACTATGGCTACACCTTC | - | TRBJ1-2 | TRBV29-1 | -
CASSPGQVNSPLHF | TGCGCCAGCAGCCCTGGACAGGTTAATTCACCCCTCCACTTT | TRBD1 | TRBJ1-6 | TRBV5-1 | -
CSVQGGGARGASYNEQFF | TGCAGCGTTCAGGGCGGGGGGGCCAGAGGGGCCTCCTACAATGAGCAGTTCTTC | TRBD2 | TRBJ2-1 | TRBV29-1 | -
CASNLPGPEAGYTF | TGTGCCAGCAACTTACCTGGACCGGAGGCGGGCTACACCTTC | - | TRBJ1-2 | TRBV6-1 | -
CASSQGLAGLRGTDTQYF | TGTGCCAGCAGCCAAGGACTAGCGGGACTCAGGGGCACAGATACGCAGTATTTT | TRBD2 | TRBJ2-3 | TRBV14 | -
CASSYTHTGNAQPQHF | TGTGCCAGCAGTTACACCCATACAGGGAACGCGCAGCCCCAGCATTTT | - | TRBJ1-5 | TRBV6-6 | hyperexpanded
CASSFSSYEQYF | TGCGCCAGCAGCTTTTCATCCTACGAGCAGTACTTC | - | TRBJ2-7 | TRBV5-1 | -